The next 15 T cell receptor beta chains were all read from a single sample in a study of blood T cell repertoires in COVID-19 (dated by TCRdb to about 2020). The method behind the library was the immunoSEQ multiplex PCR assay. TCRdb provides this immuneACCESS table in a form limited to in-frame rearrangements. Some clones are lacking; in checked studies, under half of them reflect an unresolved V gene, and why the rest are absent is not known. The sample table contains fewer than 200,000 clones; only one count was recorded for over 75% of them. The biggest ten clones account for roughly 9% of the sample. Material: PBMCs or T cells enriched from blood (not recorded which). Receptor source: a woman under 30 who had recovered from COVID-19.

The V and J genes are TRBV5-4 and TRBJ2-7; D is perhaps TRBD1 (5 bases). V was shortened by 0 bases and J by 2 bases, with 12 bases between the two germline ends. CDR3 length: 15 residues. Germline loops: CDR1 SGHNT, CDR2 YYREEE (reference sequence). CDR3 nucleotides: TGTGCCAGCAGCTTGGGTCGACAGCTAGCCTACGAGCAGTACTTC. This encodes CASSLGRQLAYEQYF.

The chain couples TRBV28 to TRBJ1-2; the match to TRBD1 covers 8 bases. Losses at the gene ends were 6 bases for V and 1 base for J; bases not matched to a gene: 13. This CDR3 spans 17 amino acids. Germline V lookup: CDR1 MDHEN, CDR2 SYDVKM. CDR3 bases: TGTGCCAGCAGGGCAGCGGGACAGGCAATTAATAACTATGGCTACACCTTC. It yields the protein CASRAAGQAINNYGYTF.

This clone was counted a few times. CDR3 region: CASSLAGTTLEEKLFF. The CDR3 nucleotides read TGCGCCAGCAGCTTGGCCGGGACAACCCTGGAGGAAAAACTGTTTTTT. The chain uses TRBV5-1 and TRBJ1-4, with D tentatively TRBD1 (6 bases). The CDR3 is 16 amino acids. Germline V CDR1 and CDR2: SGHRS, YFSETQ. With 0 bases removed from V and 8 bases from J, the gap between germline ends came to 17 bases.

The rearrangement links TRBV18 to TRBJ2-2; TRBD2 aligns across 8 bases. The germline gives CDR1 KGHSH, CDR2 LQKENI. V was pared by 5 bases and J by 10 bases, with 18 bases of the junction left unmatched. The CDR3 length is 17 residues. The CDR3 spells CASSTTTSFGRAQELFF. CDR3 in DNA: TGTGCCAGCTCAACCACTACTAGCTTCGGGAGGGCCCAGGAGCTGTTTTTT.

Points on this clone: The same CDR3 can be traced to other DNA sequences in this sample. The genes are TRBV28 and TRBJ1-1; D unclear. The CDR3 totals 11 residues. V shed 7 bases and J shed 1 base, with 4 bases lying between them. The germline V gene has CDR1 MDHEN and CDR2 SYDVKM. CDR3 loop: CASTQNTEAFF. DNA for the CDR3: TGTGCCAGCACACAGAACACTGAAGCTTTCTTT. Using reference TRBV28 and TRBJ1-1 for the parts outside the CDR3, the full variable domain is DVKVTQSSRYLVKRTGEKVFLECVQDMDHENMFWYRQDPGLGLRLIYFSYDVKMKEKGDIPEGYSVSREKKERFSLILESASTNQTSMYLCASTQNTEAFFGQGTRLTVV.

DNA of the CDR3: TGCGCCAGCAGCTCAGGACGGCTAGCGGGGTGGGAGACCCAGTACTTC. The encoded protein is CASSSGRLAGWETQYF. This chain links TRBV5-1 with TRBJ2-5; 9 positions agree with TRBD2. This CDR3 is built from 16 residues. Germline V lookup: CDR1 SGHRS, CDR2 YFSETQ. With V trimmed by 3 bases and J by 5 bases, 11 bases remained unmatched.

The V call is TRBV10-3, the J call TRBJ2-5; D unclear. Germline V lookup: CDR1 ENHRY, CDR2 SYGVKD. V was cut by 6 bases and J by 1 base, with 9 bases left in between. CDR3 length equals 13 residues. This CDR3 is CAISRESQETQYF. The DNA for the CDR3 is TGTGCCATCAGCCGAGAGTCCCAAGAGACCCAGTACTTC.

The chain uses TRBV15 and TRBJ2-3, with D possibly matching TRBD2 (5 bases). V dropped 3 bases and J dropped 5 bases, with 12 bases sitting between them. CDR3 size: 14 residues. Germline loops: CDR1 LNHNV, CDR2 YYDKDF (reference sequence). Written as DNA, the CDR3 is TGTGCCACCAGCAGGGACCTACGGGGAGATACGCAGTATTTT. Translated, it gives CATSRDLRGDTQYF.

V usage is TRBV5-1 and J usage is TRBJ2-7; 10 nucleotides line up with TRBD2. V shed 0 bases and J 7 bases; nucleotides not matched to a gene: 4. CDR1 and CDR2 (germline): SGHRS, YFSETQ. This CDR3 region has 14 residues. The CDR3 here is CASSLALAGEEQYF. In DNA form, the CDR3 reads TGCGCCAGCAGCTTGGCTCTAGCGGGAGAAGAGCAGTACTTC.

The CDR3 here is CASSANPERGYTF. CDR3 coding DNA: TGTGCCAGCAGTGCCAATCCGGAGCGGGGGTACACCTTC. The V and J genes are TRBV6-4 and TRBJ1-2, with a weak D call TRBD1 (5 bases). Trimming left V 4 bases short and J 11 bases short, with 17 bases between. Germline assignment: CDR1 MRHNA and CDR2 SNTAGT. The CDR3 is made up of 13 amino acids.

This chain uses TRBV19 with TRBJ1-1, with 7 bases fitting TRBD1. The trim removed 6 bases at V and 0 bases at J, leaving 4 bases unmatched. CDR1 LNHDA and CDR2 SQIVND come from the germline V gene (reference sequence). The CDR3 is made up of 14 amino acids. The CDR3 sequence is CASRKGQMNTEAFF. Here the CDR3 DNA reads TGTGCCAGTAGGAAGGGACAGATGAACACTGAAGCTTTCTTT.

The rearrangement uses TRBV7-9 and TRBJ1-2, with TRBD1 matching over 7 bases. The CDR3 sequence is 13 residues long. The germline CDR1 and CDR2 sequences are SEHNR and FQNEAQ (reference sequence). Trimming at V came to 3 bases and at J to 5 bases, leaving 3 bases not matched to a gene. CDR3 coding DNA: TGTGCCAGCAGCTTTGGACAGGCTTATGGCTACACCTTC. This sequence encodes CASSFGQAYGYTF.

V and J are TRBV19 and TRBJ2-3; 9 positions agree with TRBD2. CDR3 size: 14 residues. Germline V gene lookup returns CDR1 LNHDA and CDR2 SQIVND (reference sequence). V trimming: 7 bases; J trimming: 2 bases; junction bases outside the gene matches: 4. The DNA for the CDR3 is TGTGCCAGTACCCCTAGCGGGGCCACAGATACGCAGTATTTT. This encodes CASTPSGATDTQYF.

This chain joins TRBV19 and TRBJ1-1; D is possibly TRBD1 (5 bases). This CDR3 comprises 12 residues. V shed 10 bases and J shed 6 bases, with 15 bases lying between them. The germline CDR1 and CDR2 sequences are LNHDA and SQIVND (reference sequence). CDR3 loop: CATRTGVAEAFF. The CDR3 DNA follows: TGTGCCACCCGAACGGGGGTGGCTGAAGCTTTCTTT.

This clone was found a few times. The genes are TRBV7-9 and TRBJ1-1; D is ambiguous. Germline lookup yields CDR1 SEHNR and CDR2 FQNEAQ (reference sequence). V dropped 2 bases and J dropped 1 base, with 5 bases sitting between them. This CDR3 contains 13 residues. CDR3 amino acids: CASSLSGNTEAFF. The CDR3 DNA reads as TGTGCCAGCAGCTTATCAGGGAACACTGAAGCTTTCTTT. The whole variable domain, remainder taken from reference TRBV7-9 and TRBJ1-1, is DTGVSQNPRHKITKRGQNVTFRCDPISEHNRLYWYRQTLGQGPEFLTYFQNEAQLEKSRLLSDRFSAERPKGSFSTLEIQRTEQGDSAMYLCASSLSGNTEAFFGQGTRLTVV.